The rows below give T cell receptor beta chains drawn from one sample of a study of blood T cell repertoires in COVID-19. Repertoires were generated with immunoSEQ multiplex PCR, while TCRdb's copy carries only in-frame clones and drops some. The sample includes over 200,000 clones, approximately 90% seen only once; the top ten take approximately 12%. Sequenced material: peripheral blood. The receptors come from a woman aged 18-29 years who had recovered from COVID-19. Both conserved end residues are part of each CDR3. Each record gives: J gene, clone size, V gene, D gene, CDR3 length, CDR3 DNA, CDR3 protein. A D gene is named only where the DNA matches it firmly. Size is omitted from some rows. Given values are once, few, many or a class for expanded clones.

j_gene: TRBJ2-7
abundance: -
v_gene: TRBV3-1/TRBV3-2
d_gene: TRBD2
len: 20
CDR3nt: TGTGCCAGCAGCCAACTTATAACCCCGGGACTAGCGGGAAGAGGATACGAGCAGTACTTC
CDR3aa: CASSQLITPGLAGRGYEQYF

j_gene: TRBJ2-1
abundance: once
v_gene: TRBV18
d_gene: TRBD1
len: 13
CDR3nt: TGTGCCAGCTCACCGGGGACAGACAATGAGCAGTTCTTC
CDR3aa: CASSPGTDNEQFF

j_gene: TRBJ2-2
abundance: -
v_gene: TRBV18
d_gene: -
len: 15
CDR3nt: TGTGCCAGCTCACTCACCCAGGGTAACACCGGGGAGCTGTTTTTT
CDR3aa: CASSLTQGNTGELFF

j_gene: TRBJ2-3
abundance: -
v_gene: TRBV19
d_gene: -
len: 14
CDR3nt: TGTGCCAGTAGTTTCAGGGTCCGCACAGATACGCAGTATTTT
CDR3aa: CASSFRVRTDTQYF

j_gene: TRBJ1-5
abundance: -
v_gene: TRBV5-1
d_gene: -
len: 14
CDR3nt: TGCGCCAGCAGCCCCTCAGACTTCAATCAGCCCCAGCATTTT
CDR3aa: CASSPSDFNQPQHF

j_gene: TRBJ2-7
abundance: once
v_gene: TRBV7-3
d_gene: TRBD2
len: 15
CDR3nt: TGTGCCAGCAGCTTAAGTGGCGGGAGTTACTACGAGCAGTACTTC
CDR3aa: CASSLSGGSYYEQYF

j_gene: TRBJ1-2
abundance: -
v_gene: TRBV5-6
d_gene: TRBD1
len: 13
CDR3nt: TGTGCCAGCAGCCGTGACAGGGAATATGGCTACACCTTC
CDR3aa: CASSRDREYGYTF

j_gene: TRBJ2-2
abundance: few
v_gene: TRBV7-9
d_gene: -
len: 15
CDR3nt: TGTGCCAGCAGCTTATTTGGACAGAACACCGGGGAGCTGTTTTTT
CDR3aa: CASSLFGQNTGELFF

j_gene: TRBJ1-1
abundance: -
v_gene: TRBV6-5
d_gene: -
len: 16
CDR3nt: TGTGCCAGCAGTTCGCTTATTCGACAGACGAACACTGAAGCTTTCTTT
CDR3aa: CASSSLIRQTNTEAFF

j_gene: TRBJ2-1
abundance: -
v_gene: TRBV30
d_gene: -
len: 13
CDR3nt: TGTGCCTGGAGTGGTGTAAGCGTAAGTGAGCAGTTCTTC
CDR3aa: CAWSGVSVSEQFF

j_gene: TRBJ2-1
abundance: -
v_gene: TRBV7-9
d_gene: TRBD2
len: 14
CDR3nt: TGTGCCAGCAGCCCCCGACTAGCATTCGATGAGCAGTTCTTC
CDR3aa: CASSPRLAFDEQFF

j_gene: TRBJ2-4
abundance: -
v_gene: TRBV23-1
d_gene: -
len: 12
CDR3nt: TGCGCCAGCAGTCGCGGCAAGTCCATTCAGTACTTC
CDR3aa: CASSRGKSIQYF

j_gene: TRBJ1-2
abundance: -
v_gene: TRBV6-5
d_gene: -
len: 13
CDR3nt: TGTGCCAGCAGACTCTCTCGAGCGAGCGGCTACACCTTC
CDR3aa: CASRLSRASGYTF

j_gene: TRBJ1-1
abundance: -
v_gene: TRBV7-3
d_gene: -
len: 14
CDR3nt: TGTGCCAGCAGCCGACTGGGACAGAACACTGAAGCTTTCTTT
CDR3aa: CASSRLGQNTEAFF

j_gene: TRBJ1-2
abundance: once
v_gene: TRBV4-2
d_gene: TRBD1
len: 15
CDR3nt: TGTGCCAGCAGCCAAGTCCTACAGGGGACCTATGGCTACACCTTC
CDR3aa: CASSQVLQGTYGYTF

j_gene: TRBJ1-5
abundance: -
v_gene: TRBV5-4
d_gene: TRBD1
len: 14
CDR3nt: TGTGCCAGCAGCTCGACAGGGGTTAGTCAGCCCCAGCATTTT
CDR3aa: CASSSTGVSQPQHF

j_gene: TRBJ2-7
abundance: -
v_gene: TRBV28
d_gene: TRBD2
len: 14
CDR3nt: TGTGCCAGTCTTACTAGCGGGGGCTCCTACGAGCAGTACTTC
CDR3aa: CASLTSGGSYEQYF

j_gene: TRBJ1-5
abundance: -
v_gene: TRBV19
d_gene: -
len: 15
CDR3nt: TGTGCCAGTAGTATAGGCACAGGCGCCAATCAGCCCCAGCATTTT
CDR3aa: CASSIGTGANQPQHF

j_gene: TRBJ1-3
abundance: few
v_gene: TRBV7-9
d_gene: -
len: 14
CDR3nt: TGTGCCAGCAGCTTATTTGGGAGCGGAAACACCATATATTTT
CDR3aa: CASSLFGSGNTIYF

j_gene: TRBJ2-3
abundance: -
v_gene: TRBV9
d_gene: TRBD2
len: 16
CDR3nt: TGTGCCAGCAGCTCGACCAGGACTAGCGGCACAGATACGCAGTATTTT
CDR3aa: CASSSTRTSGTDTQYF

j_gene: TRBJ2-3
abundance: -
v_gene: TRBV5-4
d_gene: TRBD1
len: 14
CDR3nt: TGTGCCAGCAGTCGGACAGGGAGAACAGATACGCAGTATTTT
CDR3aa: CASSRTGRTDTQYF

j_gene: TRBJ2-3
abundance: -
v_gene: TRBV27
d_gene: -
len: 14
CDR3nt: TGTGCCAGCAGTACCCTGCCTGCCGTGGAGCCGCAGTATTTT
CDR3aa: CASSTLPAVEPQYF

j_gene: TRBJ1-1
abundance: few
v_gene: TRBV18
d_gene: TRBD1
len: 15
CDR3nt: TGTGCCAGCCCAAAGACAGGGGGCCTTAATACTGAAGCTTTCTTT
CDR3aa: CASPKTGGLNTEAFF

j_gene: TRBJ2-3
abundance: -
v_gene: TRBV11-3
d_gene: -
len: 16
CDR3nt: TGTGCCAGCAGCTTAGACCAGGGTGGCGGAACAGATACGCAGTATTTT
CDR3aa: CASSLDQGGGTDTQYF

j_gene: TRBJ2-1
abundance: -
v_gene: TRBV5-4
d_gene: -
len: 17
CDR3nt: TGTGCCAGCAGCTTTCCGAGTGGGGGGAGCTCCTACAATGAGCAGTTCTTC
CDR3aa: CASSFPSGGSSYNEQFF

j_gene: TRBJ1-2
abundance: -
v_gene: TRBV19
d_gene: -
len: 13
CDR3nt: TGTGCCAGTAGTTTTTTACAGAACTATGGCTACACCTTC
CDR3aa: CASSFLQNYGYTF

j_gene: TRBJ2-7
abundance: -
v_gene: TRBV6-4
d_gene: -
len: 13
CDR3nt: TGTGCCAGCAGTGCGGGCAGCGGCTACGAGCAGTACTTC
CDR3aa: CASSAGSGYEQYF

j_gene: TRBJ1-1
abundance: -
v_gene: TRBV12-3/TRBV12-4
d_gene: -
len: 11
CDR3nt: TGTGCCAGCAGTTCAGGGGTTTGGGCTTTCTTT
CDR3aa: CASSSGVWAFF

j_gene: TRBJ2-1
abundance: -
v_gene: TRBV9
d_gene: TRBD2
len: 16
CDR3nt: TGTGCCAGCAGCCCTAGACTAGCGGATCGTTACAATGAGCAGTTCTTC
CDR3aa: CASSPRLADRYNEQFF

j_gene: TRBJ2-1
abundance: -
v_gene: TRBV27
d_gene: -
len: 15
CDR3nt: TGTGCCAGCAGTTTATTTGCAGGGATTGTCAATGAGCAGTTCTTC
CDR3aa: CASSLFAGIVNEQFF

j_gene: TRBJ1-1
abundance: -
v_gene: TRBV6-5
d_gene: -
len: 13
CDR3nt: TGTGCCAGCAGTTACTCGCACGGGAGTGAAGCTTTCTTT
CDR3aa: CASSYSHGSEAFF

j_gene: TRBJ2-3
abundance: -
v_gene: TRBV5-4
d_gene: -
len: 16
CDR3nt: TGTGCCAGCAGCTTGGGGGCCAACAGTGGGACAGATACGCAGTATTTT
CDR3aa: CASSLGANSGTDTQYF